The T cell receptor beta chain under discussion was sequenced for a study of blood T cell repertoires in COVID-19. Study overall: COVID-19 samples, acute and convalescent, were from the United States, Italy and Spain.

The ends were cut back, 8 bases at V and 13 bases at J, with 24 bases in the middle. CDR1 ENHRY and CDR2 SYGVKD come from the germline V gene. The CDR3 covers 13 residues. Those who participated ranged in age from about 18 to 95 years and resided in approximately 26 US areas. Profiling relied on immunoSEQ multiplex PCR, and the TCRdb table lists in-frame clones only, not all of them. The sample lists roughly 400,000 clones; around nine tenths were seen once. Sequenced: PBMCs or T cells enriched from blood (not recorded which). This clonotype was obtained from a woman aged 18 to 35 who had been exposed to COVID-19. The rearrangement joins TRBV10-3 to TRBJ2-7; perhaps TRBD1 as D (5 bases). Written as DNA, the CDR3 is TGTGCCATCCAAGAAACGGACACCCGATTAAGTTACTTC. This codes for CAIQETDTRLSYF.